This entry lists 20 T cell receptor beta chains sequenced from one sample in a study of T cells after yellow fever vaccination. TCRdb independently ran MiXCR on the 5' RACE reads; one entry per CDR3 protein. Among hundreds of thousands of distinct CDR3 sequences listed, roughly 17% were seen once. Sequencing used PBMCs, obtained around 5 days after the first yellow fever vaccination. Receptor source: a man between 18 and 29 years old who received the YFV17D yellow fever vaccine.

The chain employs TRBV9 and TRBJ2-7; the match to TRBD1 covers 8 bases. The CDR3 covers 16 residues. V was pared by 2 bases and J by 5 bases, with 12 bases of the junction left unmatched. Germline V lookup: CDR1 SGDLS, CDR2 YYNGEE. CDR3 bases: TGTGCCAGCAGCGTTACCCCTTACGGGACAGGCGACGAGCAGTACTTC. Translated: CASSVTPYGTGDEQYF.

This clonotype was seen only a few times. The chain employs TRBV6-4 and TRBJ2-3; 8 bases agree with TRBD2. With 0 bases clipped from V and 3 bases from J, the junction kept 5 bases outside the gene matches. Per the germline V gene, CDR1 is MRHNA and CDR2 is SNTAGT. The CDR3 is made up of 16 amino acids. The CDR3, as DNA: TGTGCCAGCAGTGACTCAAGCGGGGGCCGAACAGATACGCAGTATTTT. It specifies CASSDSSGGRTDTQYF.

This clonotype was seen more than once but under ten times. CDR3 residues: CASSLGPPTGEETQYF. The CDR3 DNA is TGTGCCAGCAGCTTGGGCCCACCGACGGGGGAGGAGACCCAGTACTTC. The chain is built from TRBV5-4 and TRBJ2-5; a possible D gene is TRBD2 (6 bases). The CDR3 is 16 amino acids. Germline CDR1 and CDR2: SGHNT and YYREEE (reference sequence). V was clipped by 0 bases and J by 5 bases, with 17 bases between them.

This clonotype appeared a few times. V is TRBV5-4 and J is TRBJ2-3; 8 nucleotides align to TRBD1. The CDR3 runs to 15 residues. Trimming at V came to 2 bases and at J to 4 bases, leaving 6 bases not matched to a gene. The germline V gene has CDR1 SGHNT and CDR2 YYREEE (reference sequence). CDR3 nucleotides: TGTGCCAGCAGCTTTCCAGGGGGCGGCTCAGATACGCAGTATTTT. Protein: CASSFPGGGSDTQYF. Full variable domain (outside the CDR3, taken from reference TRBV5-4 and TRBJ2-3): ETGVTQSPTHLIKTRGQQVTLRCSSQSGHNTVSWYQQALGQGPQFIFQYYREEENGRGNFPPRFSGLQFPNYSSELNVNALELDDSALYLCASSFPGGGSDTQYFGPGTRLTVL.

The chain couples TRBV5-5 to TRBJ2-4, with 7 bases that match TRBD1. The CDR3 spans 15 residues. The germline gives CDR1 SGHKS, CDR2 YYEKEE (reference sequence). V gave up 2 bases and J gave up 5 bases; unmatched junction bases: 7. CDR3 sequence: CASSLGPGQENIQYF. In DNA, the CDR3 is TGTGCCAGCAGCTTAGGGCCCGGACAGGAAAACATTCAGTACTTC.

This clonotype has only a few counts. At one end the junction does not follow the germline gene, possibly because of a read error. The DNA for the CDR3 is TGTGCTAGCAGCTTATCGGAGACAATCAGGGAGACCCAGTACTTC. Its protein product is CASSLSETIRETQYF. The chain joins TRBV7-7 to TRBJ2-5; D remains ambiguous. The CDR3 is 15 residues long. Germline V gene lookup returns CDR1 SSHAT and CDR2 FNYEAQ (reference sequence).

This chain links TRBV6-5 with TRBJ1-1; a possible D gene is TRBD1 (5 bases). V shed 0 bases and J shed 2 bases, with 16 bases lying between them. The CDR3 is made up of 17 amino acids. The V gene's germline CDR1 is MNHEY and CDR2 SVGAGI. CDR3 amino acids: CASSYSKGSVINTEAFF. The DNA of the CDR3 is TGTGCCAGCAGTTACTCGAAGGGGTCGGTAATAAACACTGAAGCTTTCTTT.

V and J are TRBV7-2 and TRBJ1-5; 8 bases line up with TRBD1. Losses at the gene ends were 5 bases for V and 1 base for J; bases not matched to a gene: 7. Germline CDR1 and CDR2: SGHTA and FQGNSA. The CDR3 sequence is 16 residues long. In DNA, the CDR3 is TGTGCCAGCAGCGTCCGACAGGGGTCGAGCAATCAGCCCCAGCATTTT. It yields the protein CASSVRQGSSNQPQHF.

The chain couples TRBV4-3 to TRBJ2-1; 9 positions agree with TRBD1. V shed 1 base and J 7 bases; nucleotides not matched to a gene: 2. In germline, CDR1 is LGHNA, CDR2 YSLEER. The CDR3 runs to 14 residues. CDR3 amino acids: CASSQVGTGNEQFF. The CDR3 DNA reads as TGCGCCAGCAGCCAAGTAGGGACAGGGAATGAGCAGTTCTTC.

V gene TRBV10-3 combines with J gene TRBJ1-1; TRBD1 might be the D (5 bases). Germline-derived CDR1 and CDR2 are ENHRY and SYGVKD. Between the trimmed V and J ends, which lost 6 bases and 0 bases, there was a span of 14 bases. The CDR3 totals 15 residues. The CDR3, as DNA: TGTGCCATCAGAATGGACACTTCCATGAACACTGAAGCTTTCTTT. Its protein is CAIRMDTSMNTEAFF.

The CDR3 sequence is CATAPGYNQPQHF. The CDR3 DNA sequence: TGTGCCACCGCCCCGGGGTACAATCAGCCCCAGCATTTT. This sequence joins TRBV12-3 or TRBV12-4 and TRBJ1-5; the D is unclear. The CDR3 sequence is 13 residues long. Deletions cut 10 bases from V and 3 bases from J, with 13 bases between.

This chain links TRBV18 with TRBJ2-7; TRBD2 is a possible D gene (6 bases). Trimming shortened V by 1 base and J by 0 bases, and 22 bases separated the two germline ends. Per germline, CDR1 KGHSH and CDR2 LQKENI. CDR3 length equals 19 residues. The DNA for the CDR3 is TGTGCCAGCTCACCACGTTACGGGGTCGGCGGGGAAATCTCCTACGAGCAGTACGTC. It yields the protein CASSPRYGVGGEISYEQYV.

The table lists this clonotype with a few counts. This sequence joins TRBV5-1 and TRBJ2-1; 7 bases align to TRBD2. V trimming: 4 bases; J trimming: 3 bases; junction bases outside the gene matches: 13. The CDR3 is 17 residues long. CDR1 and CDR2 from the germline V gene are SGHRS and YFSETQ. The CDR3 protein is CASSKGLLGGSYNEQFF. CDR3 bases: TGCGCCAGCAGCAAAGGTCTGTTGGGAGGGAGCTACAATGAGCAGTTCTTC.

This chain joins TRBV5-1 and TRBJ2-7; possibly TRBD1 for D (6 bases). Trimming pared 3 bases from V and 0 bases from J, leaving 13 bases between. CDR1 and CDR2 from the germline V gene are SGHRS and YFSETQ. The CDR3 loop spans 15 amino acids. The CDR3 DNA reads TGCGCCAGCAGCTCGACAGGACTCCCCTCCTACGAGCAGTACTTC. It yields the protein CASSSTGLPSYEQYF.

This chain joins TRBV12-5 and TRBJ2-5; D is possibly TRBD1 (5 bases). The CDR3 extends over 13 amino acids. Trimming removed 7 bases from V and 5 bases from J, with 14 bases in between. Germline CDR1 reads LGHNT; CDR2 reads FRNRAP. The chain's CDR3 is CASARGSGETQYF. The CDR3 DNA reads as TGTGCTAGTGCTAGGGGCTCAGGGGAGACCCAGTACTTC.

This clonotype was counted ten times or more. The rearrangement uses TRBV5-1 and TRBJ1-1; a weak D match, TRBD1 (6 bases). CDR1 and CDR2 from the germline V gene are SGHRS and YFSETQ. V lost 4 bases and J lost 4, with 8 bases in between. CDR3 length: 12 amino acids. The CDR3 region has the DNA TGCGCCAGCAGCCTCAGGGGCACTGAAGCTTTCTTT. Translation: CASSLRGTEAFF.

The genes are TRBV9 and TRBJ1-1; 10 bases line up with TRBD1. The CDR3 length is 16 residues. CDR1 SGDLS and CDR2 YYNGEE come from the germline V gene. V gave up 0 bases and J gave up 3 bases; unmatched junction bases: 5. CDR3 DNA: TGTGCCAGCAGCGTAGCTATCGGACAGGGGGACACTGAAGCTTTCTTT. Protein product: CASSVAIGQGDTEAFF.

The chain is built from TRBV5-4 and TRBJ2-3, with 7 bases aligning to TRBD2. From germline, CDR1 is SGHNT and CDR2 YYREEE (reference sequence). J lost 10 bases, V lost 6 bases, and 11 bases had no gene match. The CDR3 covers 13 residues. CDR3 amino acids: CASTLPRGEAQYF. The CDR3 DNA is TGTGCCAGCACCCTTCCCCGGGGGGAGGCGCAGTATTTT.

The rearrangement uses TRBV7-8 and TRBJ1-5; D not resolved. The CDR3 extends over 16 amino acids. Germline V gene lookup returns CDR1 SGHVS and CDR2 FQNEAQ. Trimming removed 5 bases from V and 0 bases from J, with 14 bases in between. CDR3 residues: CASSTEVQHSNQPQHF. The CDR3 nucleotides are TGTGCCAGCAGCACGGAGGTGCAGCATAGCAATCAGCCCCAGCATTTT.

The V and J genes are TRBV5-4 and TRBJ1-4; no clear D gene. Per the germline V gene, CDR1 is SGHNT and CDR2 is YYREEE (reference sequence). The CDR3 is made up of 14 amino acids. Trimming took off 2 bases at V and 8 bases at J, with 13 bases between the two ends. CDR3: CASSFEEEGEKLFF. DNA of the CDR3: TGTGCCAGCAGCTTCGAGGAGGAAGGCGAAAAACTGTTTTTT. The full variable domain, rest sourced from reference TRBV5-4 and TRBJ1-4, is ETGVTQSPTHLIKTRGQQVTLRCSSQSGHNTVSWYQQALGQGPQFIFQYYREEENGRGNFPPRFSGLQFPNYSSELNVNALELDDSALYLCASSFEEEGEKLFFGSGTQLSVL.